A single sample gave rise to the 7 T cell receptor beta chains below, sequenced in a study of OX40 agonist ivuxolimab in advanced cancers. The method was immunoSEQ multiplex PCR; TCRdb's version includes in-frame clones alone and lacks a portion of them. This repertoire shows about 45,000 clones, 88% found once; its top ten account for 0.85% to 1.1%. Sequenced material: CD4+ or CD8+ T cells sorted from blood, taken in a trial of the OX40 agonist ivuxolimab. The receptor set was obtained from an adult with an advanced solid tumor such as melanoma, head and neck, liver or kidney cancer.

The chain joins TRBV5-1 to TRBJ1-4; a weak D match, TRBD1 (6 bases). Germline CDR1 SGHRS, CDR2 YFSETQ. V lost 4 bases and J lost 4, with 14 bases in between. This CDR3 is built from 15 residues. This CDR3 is CASSQRGLGNEKLFF. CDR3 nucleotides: TGCGCCAGCAGCCAGAGGGGGTTGGGTAATGAAAAACTGTTTTTT.

DNA for the CDR3: TGTGCCAGCACTGCTCGGGGGCCCGCGACTGAAGCTTTCTTT. It translates to CASTARGPATEAFF. The chain employs TRBV27 and TRBJ1-1, with D possibly TRBD1 on 6 matching bases. CDR3 size: 14 residues. Looked up from germline, CDR1 is MNHEY and CDR2 is SMNVEV (reference sequence). V was clipped by 7 bases and J by 5 bases, with 17 bases between them.

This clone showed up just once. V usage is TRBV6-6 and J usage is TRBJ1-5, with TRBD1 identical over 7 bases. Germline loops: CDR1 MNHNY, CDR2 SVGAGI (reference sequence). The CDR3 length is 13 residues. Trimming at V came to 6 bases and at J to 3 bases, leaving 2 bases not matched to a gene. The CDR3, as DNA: TGTGCCAGCAGGGGACAGATCAATCAGCCCCAGCATTTT. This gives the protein CASRGQINQPQHF.

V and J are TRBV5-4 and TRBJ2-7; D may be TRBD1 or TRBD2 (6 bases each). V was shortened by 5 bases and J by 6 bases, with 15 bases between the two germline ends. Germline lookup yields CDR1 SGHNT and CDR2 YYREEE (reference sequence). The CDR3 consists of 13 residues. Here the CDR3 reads CASSQEQGGEQYF. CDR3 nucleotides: TGTGCCAGCAGTCAAGAACAGGGAGGCGAGCAGTACTTC.

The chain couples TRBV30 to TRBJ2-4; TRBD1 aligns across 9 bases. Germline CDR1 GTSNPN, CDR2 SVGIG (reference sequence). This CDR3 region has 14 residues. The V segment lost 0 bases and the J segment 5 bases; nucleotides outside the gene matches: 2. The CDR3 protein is CAWSVGTGQNIQYF. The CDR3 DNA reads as TGTGCCTGGAGTGTTGGGACAGGGCAAAACATTCAGTACTTC.

The CDR3 is CASSFGLFQPQHF. For the CDR3, the DNA is TGTGCCAGCAGCTTTGGCCTCTTTCAGCCCCAGCATTTT. The rearrangement joins TRBV7-6 to TRBJ1-5; D is unresolved. CDR3 size: 13 residues. The V and J ends lost 3 bases and 6 bases respectively, with 9 bases between them. Germline values: CDR1 SGHVS, CDR2 FNYEAQ.

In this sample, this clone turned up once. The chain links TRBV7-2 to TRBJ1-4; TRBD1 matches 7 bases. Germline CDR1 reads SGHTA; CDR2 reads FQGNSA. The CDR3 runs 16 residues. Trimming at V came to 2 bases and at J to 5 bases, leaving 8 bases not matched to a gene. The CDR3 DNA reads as TGTGCCAGCAGCTTATCCCTCCAGGGGGTGAATGAAAAACTGTTTTTT. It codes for CASSLSLQGVNEKLFF.